The T cell receptor (beta chain) described here comes from a study of a mutant IDH1 vaccine in newly diagnosed glioma. TCRdb's table, derived via immunoSEQ multiplex PCR, lists solely in-frame clones and lacks some. Altogether under 35,000 clones are present, about four fifths being singletons, with the ten largest covering over 6.5%. Concerning this clone: Its specificity is unknown.

As to time point: week 35, safety follow-up. Topical imiquimod was applied with each vaccine dose, which held 300 ug of mutant IDH1 20-mer peptide. CDR3 length: 15 amino acids. Per the germline V gene, CDR1 is SGHAT and CDR2 is FQNNGV. Unmatched junction bases numbered 8, after V lost 5 bases and J lost 4 bases. This receptor was identified in a man between 45 and 60 years old with glioma. This material consisted of PBMCs, taken from a glioma patient whose treatment included an IDH1 peptide vaccine. The chain has TRBV11-2 and TRBJ1-1; 9 nucleotides align to TRBD1. The CDR3 spells CASSLQQGAPTEAFF. Here the CDR3 DNA reads TGTGCCAGCAGCCTACAACAGGGGGCGCCCACTGAAGCTTTCTTT.